Included here is one T cell receptor beta chain sequence, with context. This clonotype has a handful of counts. Which antigen it targets is not known. Qualities for individual bases were not recorded, and no much larger clone is one base off. The sample belongs to a study of blood T cells in healthy people across ages (dated by TCRdb to between 2015 and 2016). About the study as a whole: In model experiments, template switching captured about one uniquely barcoded TCR beta cDNA molecule for every two T cells. The study measured age-related changes in TCR beta repertoire diversity using deep sequencing normalized with unique cDNA molecular identifiers. Four age groups were formed from the donors: young (average approximately 15 years), middle-aged (approximately 40), aged (around 62) and long-lived (82). To avoid experimental bias, donors of different ages were randomly spread across the sequencing lanes. For two donors (one aged 18 to 30 and one aged 80 or older), the study analyzed two additional independent replicas of 1 million unique cDNA reads from the same blood draw.

Compared with germline, V lacks 3 bases and J lacks 7 bases; bases without a gene match: 5. CDR1 and CDR2 (LGHDT, YNNKEL) derive from the germline V gene (reference sequence). The CDR3, cysteine through phenylalanine, is 14 amino acids long. Just CDR3 DNA is preserved here, 42 bases in frame from base 1. What the study reported, not specific to this receptor: Because profiling used bulk unsorted PBMCs, naive and antigen-experienced compartments could not be compared conclusively. Observed TCR beta diversity per million T cells fell roughly linearly with age, and a significant reduction was already apparent by age around 44. Estimates of total diversity based on one million sequenced T cells were regarded as lower bounds and as underestimates. Compared with the aged group, the long-lived group had more naive CD4+ T cells, fewer expanded clones and increased TCR diversity, suggesting age selection. The percentage of naive T cells measured by flow cytometry correlated strongly with observed TCR beta diversity. Because the CMV infection status of the donors was unknown, age-related changes in expanded clonotypes may potentially have been confounded.

The roughly 42 donors, aged about 6 to 95 years, were systemically healthy Caucasian individuals from Russia. Each donor gave ten milliliters of peripheral blood, drawn into EDTA-treated Vacutainer tubes. Ficoll-Paque density-gradient centrifugation was used to isolate PBMCs, with at least 7 million per sample. Trizol reagent was used to extract total RNA from the PBMCs, yielding at least 6 micrograms per sample. For every donor, an aliquot of PBMCs went through flow cytometry to measure the percentages of naive CD45RAhigh/CD27high T cells. To prepare the library, 5' RACE was applied. The sequencing machine was an Illumina HiSeq 2500. A second about 7 to 12 cycle PCR used a sample-barcoded 5' primer and a J-beta primer mix. A unique molecular identifier was introduced onto each TCR beta cDNA molecule by a template-switch 5' adaptor carrying 12 random nucleotides. Each sample yielded at least 2.5 million CDR3-containing paired-end reads. All of the RNA was converted into first-strand cDNA using the Mint cDNA synthesis kit, with a TRBC-specific oligonucleotide serving as the primer. All cDNA was treated with uracil-DNA glycosylase and then went through a first 18-cycle PCR with the universal primers M1SS and BC2_uni_R. In the source study's methods: Normalization of each sample was performed by random selection of 1 million high-quality reads, each carrying a distinct molecular identifier. Instead of being binned into consensus sequences, reads with shared molecular identifiers were discarded. MiTCR, run with a Q25 quality threshold and the strictest error-elimination algorithm, handled CDR3 identification, clonotype clustering and error correction. A nonparametric unseen species model using Euler transformation provided a lower-bound estimate of total TCR beta diversity. Through fastp at Q25 and MiXCR, TCRdb rebuilt clones from the public reads, retaining in-frame beta chains. Identical CDR3 protein sequences are pooled into one entry, listed with their most common genes and DNA. The V and J calls were not made by the authors but by TCRdb's processing. The sample table lists over a million distinct CDR3 sequences, more than 40% of them with a count of one. Jointly, the top ten make up about 19% of the sample.

The TCR sequence derives from a woman in her sixties or seventies in good health. Source material: blood. The chain joins TRBV3-1 to TRBJ2-5; 10 junctional bases match TRBD2. The nucleotide sequence is TGTGCCAGCAGCCATAGGCTAGCGGGGGTGACCCAGTACTTC. Translation gives CASSHRLAGVTQYF.